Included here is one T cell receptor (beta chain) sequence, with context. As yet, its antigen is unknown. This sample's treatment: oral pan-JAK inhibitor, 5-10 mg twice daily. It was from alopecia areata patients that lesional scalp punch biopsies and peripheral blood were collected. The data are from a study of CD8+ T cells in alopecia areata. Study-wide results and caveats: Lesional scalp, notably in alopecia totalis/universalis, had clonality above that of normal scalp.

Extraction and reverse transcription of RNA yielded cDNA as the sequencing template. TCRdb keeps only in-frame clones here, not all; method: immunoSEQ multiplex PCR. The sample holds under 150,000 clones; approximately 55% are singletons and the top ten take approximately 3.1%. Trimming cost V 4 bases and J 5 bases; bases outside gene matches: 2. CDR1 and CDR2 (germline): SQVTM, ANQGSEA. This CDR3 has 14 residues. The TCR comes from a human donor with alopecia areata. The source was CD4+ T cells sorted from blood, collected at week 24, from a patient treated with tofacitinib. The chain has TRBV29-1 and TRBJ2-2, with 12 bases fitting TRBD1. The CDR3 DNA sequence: TGCAGCGTTGTGGGACAGGGGGCAACCGGGGAGCTGTTTTTT. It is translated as CSVVGQGATGELFF.